Shown below are 23 T cell receptor beta chains from a single sample sequenced in a study of blood T cell dynamics during melanoma immunotherapy. Specified time point: week 3, after first cycle of checkpoint inhibitor. Assay: immunoSEQ multiplex PCR; the TCRdb copy retains only in-frame clones and omits some. The sample includes about 7,600 clones, approximately 87% of them seen just once. This material consisted of blood, taken from a patient treated with checkpoint blockade. These receptors all come from a human donor with melanoma.

This sequence joins TRBV20-1 and TRBJ2-7; D call uncertain. The V end was cut by 4 bases, the J end by 6 bases, with 10 bases between. Germline-derived CDR1 and CDR2 are DFQATT and SNEGSKA (reference sequence). The CDR3 spans 11 residues. Here the CDR3 reads CSAMLGSEQYF. The CDR3 nucleotides are TGCAGTGCTATGTTAGGCTCCGAGCAGTACTTC.

The chain is built from TRBV18 and TRBJ2-7; 10 bases are shared with TRBD1. This CDR3 has 14 residues. Germline V gene lookup returns CDR1 KGHSH and CDR2 LQKENI. Trimming cost V 3 bases and J 2 bases; bases outside gene matches: 1. The CDR3 nucleotides are TGTGCCAGCTCACCCGGGACAGGGGCCTACGAGCAGTACTTC. It specifies CASSPGTGAYEQYF.

V is TRBV18 and J is TRBJ2-2; D call uncertain. Between the trimmed V and J ends, which lost 3 bases and 6 bases, there was a span of 11 bases. This CDR3 has 14 residues. The germline V gene has CDR1 KGHSH and CDR2 LQKENI. The CDR3 coding sequence is TGTGCCAGCTCACCGTCCCCCCGGGCCGGGGAGCTGTTTTTT. It encodes CASSPSPRAGELFF. Full variable domain (missing parts from reference TRBV18 and TRBJ2-2): NAGVMQNPRHLVRRRGQEARLRCSPMKGHSHVYWYRQLPEEGLKFMVYLQKENIIDESGMPKERFSAEFPKEGPSILRIQQVVRGDSAAYFCASSPSPRAGELFFGEGSRLTVL.

This rearrangement joins TRBV4-1 to TRBJ1-2; D might be TRBD1 (6 bases). The CDR3 loop spans 13 amino acids. Between the trimmed V and J ends, which lost 2 bases and 8 bases, there was a span of 12 bases. The germline V gene has CDR1 MGHRA and CDR2 YSYEKL. The CDR3 bases are TGCGCCAGCAGCCAACCGGGAGGGGGGGGCTACACCTTC. Translated, it gives CASSQPGGGGYTF.

The V and J genes are TRBV10-1 and TRBJ1-4; the match to TRBD1 covers 7 bases. Unmatched junction bases numbered 8, after V lost 2 bases and J lost 8 bases. The CDR3 extends over 15 amino acids. The germline V gene encodes CDR1 WNHNN and CDR2 SYGVQD (reference sequence). CDR3 sequence reads: CASSEHRGSGEKLFF. The DNA for the CDR3 is TGCGCCAGCAGTGAGCACAGGGGAAGTGGGGAAAAACTGTTTTTT.

This clone was seen just once. The V and J genes are TRBV7-2 and TRBJ2-7; 7 bases line up with TRBD1. This CDR3 region has 13 residues. Germline values: CDR1 SGHTA, CDR2 FQGNSA. V was clipped by 3 bases and J by 3 bases; unmatched bases: 2. This CDR3 is CASSLTGIYEQYF. The CDR3 DNA reads TGTGCCAGCAGCTTGACAGGGATCTACGAGCAGTACTTC.

V usage is TRBV9 and J usage is TRBJ1-2; the D gene is possibly TRBD1 (5 bases). There are 14 residues in the CDR3. V shed 5 bases and J shed 0 bases, with 11 bases lying between them. The germline gives CDR1 SGDLS, CDR2 YYNGEE. CDR3 region: CASSRGGSNYGYTF. In DNA form, the CDR3 reads TGTGCCAGCAGTCGGGGGGGTTCTAACTATGGCTACACCTTC.

The genes are TRBV15 and TRBJ1-5, with a weak D call TRBD1 (5 bases). Germline V CDR1 and CDR2: LNHNV, YYDKDF (reference sequence). The CDR3 runs 19 residues. With 1 base removed from V and 0 bases from J, the gap between germline ends came to 19 bases. The CDR3 loop is CATSRAGGTDSYSNQPQHF. CDR3 in DNA: TGTGCCACCAGCAGAGCGGGGGGGACCGATTCCTATAGCAATCAGCCCCAGCATTTT.

The chain combines TRBV14 with TRBJ2-7; TRBD2 matches 12 bases. Germline loops: CDR1 SGHDN, CDR2 FVKESK. The CDR3 is 20 amino acids. The V and J ends lost 3 bases and 1 base, in that order; junction bases with no gene match: 16. CDR3 protein: CASSHASPLGLAGISYEQYV. The CDR3 nucleotides read TGTGCCAGCAGCCACGCCAGTCCCCTGGGACTAGCGGGTATTTCCTACGAGCAGTACGTC.

This clone was counted once. The chain employs TRBV7-2 and TRBJ2-1; 7 nucleotides agree with TRBD2. This CDR3 spans 13 amino acids. With V trimmed by 5 bases and J by 7 bases, 5 bases remained unmatched. Germline V gene lookup returns CDR1 SGHTA and CDR2 FQGNSA. The CDR3 DNA follows: TGTGCCAGCAGCACACTAGCGTGGAATGAGCAGTTCTTC. Translation: CASSTLAWNEQFF.

The chain joins TRBV5-5 to TRBJ2-6, with D uncertain. The CDR3 is made up of 15 amino acids. Between the trimmed V and J ends, which lost 5 bases and 2 bases, there was a span of 11 bases. CDR1 is SGHKS, CDR2 YYEKEE, per germline (reference sequence). The CDR3 DNA reads TGTGCCAGCAGTTCCAAGATCCCTGGGGCCAACGTCCTGACTTTC. This gives the protein CASSSKIPGANVLTF.

J is TRBJ1-2 and V is TRBV5-5; D gene ambiguous. The CDR3 runs to 17 residues. Trimming took 0 bases from V and 4 from J, leaving 19 bases between them. Germline CDR1 SGHKS, CDR2 YYEKEE (reference sequence). The CDR3 DNA is TGTGCCAGCAGCTTGGCCGGCAGCAAGTACTACTTCTATGGCTACACCTTC. Translating it yields CASSLAGSKYYFYGYTF.

The chain carries TRBV2 and TRBJ1-5; D ambiguous. Germline V gene sequence: CDR1 SNHLY, CDR2 FYNNEI. CDR3 size: 13 residues. V lost 2 bases, J lost 3 bases, and 5 bases lay in between. The CDR3 sequence: CASSERVNQPQHF. The CDR3 bases are TGTGCCAGCAGTGAAAGGGTCAATCAGCCCCAGCATTTT.

This clone was counted between two and nine times. The same CDR3 arises from other DNA sequences in this sample as well. The V call is TRBV2, the J call TRBJ2-7, with D tentatively TRBD1 (6 bases). Germline V gives CDR1 SNHLY, CDR2 FYNNEI. Trimming pared 6 bases from V and 4 bases from J, leaving 10 bases between. This CDR3 spans 12 amino acids. The CDR3 sequence: CASSPQGYEQYV. The CDR3 nucleotides read TGTGCCAGCAGCCCACAGGGATACGAGCAGTACGTC.

The rearrangement joins TRBV7-9 to TRBJ1-1, with no clear D. CDR3 length equals 14 residues. Trimming shortened V by 2 bases and J by 2 bases, and 9 bases separated the two germline ends. Germline CDR1 and CDR2: SEHNR and FQNEAQ (reference sequence). The chain's CDR3 is CASSLSNQNTEAFF. In DNA form, the CDR3 reads TGTGCCAGCAGCTTATCAAACCAAAACACTGAAGCTTTCTTT.

V usage is TRBV5-5 and J usage is TRBJ1-1; possible D gene TRBD1, 5 bases. V lost 9 bases, J lost 7 bases, and 16 bases lay in between. CDR1 and CDR2 (germline): SGHKS, YYEKEE (reference sequence). The CDR3 length is 12 residues. The CDR3, as DNA: TGTGCCACCCAAATTGGGGACGGTGAAGCTTTCTTT. It yields the protein CATQIGDGEAFF.

The chain employs TRBV5-1 and TRBJ1-3, with D hard to call. The V end was cut by 0 bases, the J end by 0 bases, with 10 bases between. Germline V gives CDR1 SGHRS, CDR2 YFSETQ. The CDR3 has 16 amino acids. CDR3 sequence: CASSLGVDLSGNTIYF. In DNA form, the CDR3 reads TGCGCCAGCAGCTTGGGGGTAGACCTCTCTGGAAACACCATATATTTT.

DNA for the CDR3: TGTGCCAGTATCAGCCCAGGGAGCTCTGGAAACACCATATATTTT. This encodes CASISPGSSGNTIYF. The chain is built from TRBV19 and TRBJ1-3; weak D call: TRBD1 (5 bases). Germline loops: CDR1 LNHDA, CDR2 SQIVND (reference sequence). With 7 bases removed from V and 0 bases from J, the gap between germline ends came to 13 bases. The CDR3 sequence is 15 residues long. Supplemented by reference TRBV19 and TRBJ1-3, the full variable domain reads DGGITQSPKYLFRKEGQNVTLSCEQNLNHDAMYWYRQDPGQGLRLIYYSQIVNDFQKGDIAEGYSVSREKKESFPLTVTSAQKNPTAFYLCASISPGSSGNTIYFGEGSWLTVV.

The genes are TRBV7-2 and TRBJ2-5, with a possible D match to TRBD2 (6 bases). The CDR3 is 14 residues long. Trimming stripped 5 bases from V and 0 bases from J, with 10 bases between. Germline V gene sequence: CDR1 SGHTA, CDR2 FQGNSA. CDR3 DNA: TGTGCCAGCAGCCGATGGACTAACCAAGAGACCCAGTACTTC. Translated, it gives CASSRWTNQETQYF.

J is TRBJ2-7 and V is TRBV20-1; the D gene could be TRBD1 or TRBD2 (5 bases each). Trimming removed 5 bases from V and 13 bases from J, with 18 bases in between. The CDR3 is made up of 11 amino acids. CDR1 is DFQATT and CDR2 is SNEGSKA in the germline V gene (reference sequence). The CDR3 nucleotides read TGCAGTGCTCGAGGGACGGCTTCGGAATACTTC. Its translation is CSARGTASEYF.

The J gene is TRBJ1-5, the V gene TRBV7-6; D uncertain. V lost 3 bases, J lost 4 bases, and 7 bases lay in between. Germline values: CDR1 SGHVS, CDR2 FNYEAQ. The CDR3 consists of 13 residues. The CDR3 loop is CASSLGANQPQHF. CDR3 bases: TGTGCCAGCAGCTTGGGCGCAAATCAGCCCCAGCATTTT.

The chain combines TRBV5-5 with TRBJ1-5; 9 nucleotides align to TRBD1. The germline gives CDR1 SGHKS, CDR2 YYEKEE (reference sequence). Germline trimming cut 4 bases from V and 1 base from J; bases unmatched to any gene: 12. CDR3 length: 18 residues. Here the CDR3 DNA reads TGTGCCAGCAGCGGCTACCCGGGACAGGGAGGGAGCAATCAGCCCCAGCATTTT. It is translated as CASSGYPGQGGSNQPQHF.

This chain links TRBV20-1 with TRBJ2-7; D is ambiguous. Germline V lookup: CDR1 DFQATT, CDR2 SNEGSKA (reference sequence). V was trimmed by 3 bases and J by 4 bases, leaving 7 bases between them. There are 11 residues in the CDR3. CDR3 sequence reads: CSASGCYEQYV. DNA of the CDR3: TGCAGTGCTAGTGGGTGTTACGAGCAGTACGTC.